Listed below are T cell receptor beta chains from one sample, sequenced in a study of T cells in localized non-small cell lung cancer. TCRdb's table, derived via immunoSEQ multiplex PCR, lists solely in-frame clones and lacks some. Found here are 40,000 to 55,000 clones, around 81% of them singletons; the top ten hold about a sixth. Specimen: peripheral blood mononuclear cells, collected before any cancer treatment. All receptors derive from a man between 40 and 70 years old with stage III lung adenocarcinoma. CDR3s include the opening cysteine and the closing phenylalanine or tryptophan. The D gene is left open where the match is weak. Some rows mark clone size as missing; the rest say once, few, many or name a class of expanded clone.

TRBV6-5	few	-	TRBJ1-5	CASSTDRREQPQHF	TGTGCCAGCAGTACGGACAGAAGAGAACAGCCCCAGCATTTT
TRBV5-1	-	TRBD2	TRBJ2-5	CASSVTPSGGQETQYF	TGCGCCAGCAGCGTCACCCCTAGCGGGGGGCAAGAGACCCAGTACTTC
TRBV6-6	once	-	TRBJ2-7	CASSYTDNYEQYF	TGTGCCAGCAGTTACACGGACAACTACGAGCAGTACTTC
TRBV5-6	few	-	TRBJ2-3	CASSLGDTQYF	TGTGCCAGCAGCTTGGGGGATACGCAGTATTTT
TRBV7-6	-	-	TRBJ2-1	CASSYTGSSYNEQFF	TGTGCCAGCAGCTATACAGGGTCGTCCTACAATGAGCAGTTCTTC
TRBV18	-	TRBD2	TRBJ2-3	CASSPLTSGGTDTQYF	TGTGCCAGCTCACCACTCACTAGCGGGGGGACAGATACGCAGTATTTT
TRBV11-2	-	-	TRBJ2-5	CASSFPIQGGAETQYF	TGTGCCAGCAGCTTCCCGATACAGGGGGGGGCAGAGACCCAGTACTTC
TRBV5-6	-	TRBD1	TRBJ2-7	CASSLVQGGEQYF	TGTGCCAGCAGCTTGGTACAGGGGGGAGAGCAGTACTTC
TRBV30	-	-	TRBJ1-2	CAWRQWGRYTF	TGTGCCTGGAGGCAATGGGGACGGTACACCTTC
TRBV9	-	-	TRBJ2-1	CASSFRVSYNEQFF	TGTGCCAGCAGCTTCAGGGTCTCCTACAATGAGCAGTTCTTC
TRBV25-1	-	-	TRBJ2-5	CASSASTQVVETQYF	TGTGCCAGCAGTGCCTCGACACAGGTCGTAGAGACCCAGTACTTC
TRBV29-1	few	TRBD2	TRBJ2-3	CSVVSQRGGISDTQYF	TGCAGCGTTGTGTCCCAGCGGGGGGGCATCTCAGATACGCAGTATTTT
TRBV27	-	-	TRBJ1-1	CASSLTGGGNTEAFF	TGTGCCAGCAGTTTAACGGGCGGGGGGAACACTGAAGCTTTCTTT
TRBV18	-	-	TRBJ1-1	CASSFLPGPNTEAFF	TGTGCCAGCTCGTTCCTCCCGGGGCCTAACACTGAAGCTTTCTTT
TRBV5-4	many	TRBD2	TRBJ2-1	CASARASGGGNEQFF	TGTGCCAGCGCGCGAGCGAGCGGGGGTGGAAATGAGCAGTTCTTC
TRBV2	-	-	TRBJ1-1	CASSSSGNTEAFF	TGTGCCAGCAGTTCCTCAGGGAACACTGAAGCTTTCTTT
TRBV6-6	-	TRBD1	TRBJ1-6	CASRFDRGNSPLHF	TGTGCCAGCAGATTTGACAGGGGGAATTCACCCCTCCACTTT
TRBV27	-	-	TRBJ1-4	CASSSFYPAEKLFF	TGTGCCAGCAGTTCGTTCTACCCGGCTGAAAAACTGTTTTTT
TRBV4-1	-	TRBD2	TRBJ2-3	CASSQETSGGRATDTQYF	TGCGCCAGCAGCCAAGAAACCAGCGGGGGGCGGGCAACAGATACGCAGTATTTT
TRBV6-5	-	TRBD1	TRBJ2-2	CASSLGTGLAGELFF	TGTGCCAGCAGTTTAGGGACAGGGCTGGCCGGGGAGCTGTTTTTT
TRBV9	few	-	TRBJ2-1	CASSAGAPSYNEQFF	TGTGCCAGCAGCGCCGGTGCCCCATCCTACAATGAGCAGTTCTTC
TRBV29-1	-	-	TRBJ2-7	CSVVSSYEQYF	TGCAGCGTTGTTTCGTCCTACGAGCAGTACTTC
TRBV29-1	-	-	TRBJ2-5	CSVEGTPVGETQYF	TGCAGCGTAGAAGGGACACCGGTGGGAGAGACCCAGTACTTC
TRBV11-1	-	-	TRBJ2-7	CASSPGHQMWEQYF	TGTGCCAGCAGCCCGGGCCATCAAATGTGGGAGCAGTACTTC
TRBV15	-	-	TRBJ2-6	CATSRGAVSGANVLTF	TGTGCCACCAGCAGAGGGGCCGTCTCTGGGGCCAACGTCCTGACTTTC
TRBV9	-	-	TRBJ1-2	CASSVAHSGYYGYTF	TGTGCCAGCAGCGTAGCTCACAGTGGGTACTATGGCTACACCTTC
TRBV29-1	-	-	TRBJ2-3	CSVEGFHDTQYF	TGCAGCGTTGAGGGCTTTCATGATACGCAGTATTTT
TRBV5-1	-	-	TRBJ2-6	CASSFGGPWDSGANVLTF	TGCGCCAGCAGCTTTGGAGGACCCTGGGACTCTGGGGCCAACGTCCTGACTTTC
TRBV9	-	TRBD1	TRBJ2-3	CASSVDRVGTDTQYF	TGTGCCAGCAGCGTTGACAGGGTCGGTACAGATACGCAGTATTTT
TRBV5-6	-	TRBD1	TRBJ2-2	CASSRISDRGLSLFF	TGTGCCAGCAGCCGAATCAGTGACAGGGGGCTAAGCCTGTTTTTT
TRBV9	-	-	TRBJ2-5	CASSPLKKTQYF	TGTGCCAGCAGCCCTCTCAAGAAGACCCAGTACTTC
TRBV6-6	-	TRBD1	TRBJ2-7	CASTGTGGREQYF	TGTGCCAGCACCGGGACAGGGGGGAGGGAGCAGTACTTC
TRBV4-1	-	-	TRBJ2-7	CASSQGSAYEQYF	TGCGCCAGCAGCCAAGGCTCTGCCTACGAGCAGTACTTC
TRBV6-1	-	-	TRBJ1-5	CASGAGRNQPQHF	TGTGCCAGCGGCGCGGGCCGTAATCAGCCCCAGCATTTT
TRBV5-8	-	-	TRBJ2-2	CASSLGLLPTGELFF	TGTGCCAGCAGCTTGGGACTCCTTCCCACCGGGGAGCTGTTTTTT
TRBV18	-	-	TRBJ2-2	CASSQVTNTGELFF	TGTGCCAGCTCACAGGTGACGAACACCGGGGAGCTGTTTTTT
TRBV5-8	-	-	TRBJ1-1	CASSFWTGTLDYRRPEAFF	TGTGCCAGCAGCTTCTGGACTGGAACACTCGACTATCGTAGGCCTGAAGCTTTCTTT
TRBV9	-	-	TRBJ2-2	CASSVAQGPNTGELFF	TGTGCCAGCAGCGTAGCGCAGGGGCCGAACACCGGGGAGCTGTTTTTT
TRBV19	-	-	TRBJ1-3	CASSIPGHSGNTIYF	TGTGCCAGTAGTATCCCAGGACACTCTGGAAACACCATATATTTT
TRBV6-1	-	-	TRBJ1-5	CASSEVGGVDQPQHF	TGTGCCAGCAGTGAAGTGGGGGGGGTTGATCAGCCCCAGCATTTT
TRBV27	few	-	TRBJ2-7	CASSWGGQYYEQYF	TGTGCCAGCAGTTGGGGCGGACAGTACTACGAGCAGTACTTC
TRBV5-1	once	TRBD1	TRBJ1-2	CASSRGQGGGYTF	TGCGCCAGCAGCAGGGGACAGGGGGGAGGCTACACCTTC
TRBV4-2	-	-	TRBJ2-2	CASSQVHLRDTNTGELFF	TGTGCCAGCAGCCAAGTACACCTCAGGGACACGAACACCGGGGAGCTGTTTTTT
TRBV27	-	-	TRBJ2-5	CASSFRGLGETQYF	TGTGCCAGCAGTTTTAGAGGATTGGGAGAGACCCAGTACTTC
TRBV4-1	-	-	TRBJ2-7	CASSQEQSRFILYEQYF	TGCGCCAGCAGCCAAGAACAATCAAGGTTTATTCTCTACGAGCAGTACTTC